One sample yielded the 10 T cell receptor beta chains listed below, sequenced in a study of blood T cell repertoires in COVID-19. Sequencing used immunoSEQ multiplex PCR; TCRdb keeps in-frame clones, though not all of them. The sample yields around 250,000 clones, 70% to 90% seen once. The sample was PBMCs or T cells enriched from blood (not recorded which). These receptors were collected from a woman between 45 and 65 years old who had been exposed to COVID-19.

The gene calls are TRBV2 and TRBJ1-1; 7 bases are a match to TRBD1. Germline V gene data show CDR1 as SNHLY and CDR2 as FYNNEI. Germline trimming cut 6 bases from V and 2 bases from J; bases unmatched to any gene: 6. The CDR3 contains 14 residues. This chain's CDR3 is CASSVGQINTEAFF. The CDR3 bases are TGTGCCAGCAGCGTGGGACAGATAAACACTGAAGCTTTCTTT.

The CDR3 nucleotides are TGTGCCAGCAGCCAATTAGGACAGGGACCCTACAATGAGCAGTTCTTC. Its protein is CASSQLGQGPYNEQFF. The V call is TRBV14, the J call TRBJ2-1, with 8 bases matching TRBD1. The CDR3 consists of 16 residues. J lost 2 bases, V lost 2 bases, and 5 bases had no gene match. Germline assignment: CDR1 SGHDN and CDR2 FVKESK. Supplemented by reference TRBV14 and TRBJ2-1, the full variable domain reads EAGVTQFPSHSVIEKGQTVTLRCDPISGHDNLYWYRRVMGKEIKFLLHFVKESKQDESGMPNNRFLAERTGGTYSTLKVQPAELEDSGVYFCASSQLGQGPYNEQFFGPGTRLTVL.

The V and J genes are TRBV29-1 and TRBJ1-2, with D perhaps TRBD1 (5 bases). Trimming cost V 6 bases and J 1 base, with 15 bases left between them. Germline CDR1 and CDR2: SQVTM and ANQGSEA. The CDR3 loop spans 14 amino acids. CDR3 residues: CSVGGEVDNYGYTF. The CDR3 DNA is TGCAGCGTCGGGGGTGAGGTGGATAACTATGGCTACACCTTC.

The chain employs TRBV19 and TRBJ1-6; possible D gene TRBD1, 5 bases. The CDR3 is 13 amino acids. Trimming cost V 6 bases and J 7 bases, with 10 bases left between them. Germline values: CDR1 LNHDA, CDR2 SQIVND (reference sequence). The CDR3 loop reads CASRRGGNSPLHF. The CDR3 region has the DNA TGTGCCAGTAGAAGGGGTGGGAATTCACCCCTCCACTTT.

The J gene is TRBJ1-1, the V gene TRBV12-3 or TRBV12-4, with D hard to call. The CDR3 contains 13 residues. With 5 bases removed from V and 6 bases from J, the gap between germline ends came to 13 bases. CDR3 sequence reads: CASSPGRDPEAFF. Here the CDR3 DNA reads TGTGCCAGCAGTCCGGGGAGGGATCCTGAAGCTTTCTTT.

This chain links TRBV3-1 (or the pseudogene TRBV3-2) with TRBJ2-3, with a tentative D call TRBD2 (6 bases). CDR1 is LGHDT, CDR2 YNNKEL, per germline (reference sequence). The CDR3 covers 14 residues. Trimming shortened V by 5 bases and J by 0 bases, and 9 bases separated the two germline ends. CDR3: CASSGGSSTDTQYF. CDR3 DNA: TGTGCCAGCAGCGGGGGGTCTAGCACAGATACGCAGTATTTT.

This clone was seen a single time. The rearrangement uses TRBV29-1 and TRBJ2-1, with 11 bases identical to TRBD2. The ends lost 6 bases at V and 11 bases at J; junction bases unmatched: 9. This CDR3 comprises 13 residues. CDR1 is SQVTM, CDR2 ANQGSEA, per germline. Here the CDR3 reads CSVLTSGGFKQFF. The CDR3, as DNA: TGCAGCGTCCTTACTAGCGGGGGATTTAAGCAGTTCTTC.

The rearrangement links TRBV13 to TRBJ1-3; 7 nucleotides line up with TRBD1. V lost 5 bases to trimming and J lost 6 bases; unmatched junction nucleotides: 7. Germline assignment: CDR1 PRHDT and CDR2 FYEKMQ (reference sequence). The CDR3 extends over 14 amino acids. The CDR3 sequence is CASSHPGQQNTIYF. CDR3 DNA sequence: TGTGCCAGCAGCCACCCGGGACAGCAAAACACCATATATTTT.

The chain recombines TRBV2 with TRBJ1-1, with 7 bases aligning to TRBD1. Germline V lookup: CDR1 SNHLY, CDR2 FYNNEI. V shed 7 bases and J 0 bases; nucleotides not matched to a gene: 5. The CDR3 length is 14 residues. CDR3 loop: CASTLTGLNTEAFF. CDR3 coding DNA: TGTGCCAGCACCTTGACAGGGTTGAACACTGAAGCTTTCTTT. Variable domain in full (rest from reference TRBV2 and TRBJ1-1): EPEVTQTPSHQVTQMGQEVILRCVPISNHLYFYWYRQILGQKVEFLVSFYNNEISEKSEIFDDQFSVERPDGSNFTLKIRSTKLEDSAMYFCASTLTGLNTEAFFGQGTRLTVV.

The CDR3: CASSPNLRDRAFLNTEAFF. In nucleotides, the CDR3 is TGTGCCAGCAGTCCCAACTTGAGGGACAGGGCCTTCCTGAACACTGAAGCTTTCTTT. The chain has TRBV6-6 and TRBJ1-1; 9 bases line up with TRBD1. Trimming took 5 bases from V and 0 from J; bases not matched to a gene: 16. CDR3 length: 19 residues. The V gene's germline CDR1 is MNHNY and CDR2 SVGAGI (reference sequence).